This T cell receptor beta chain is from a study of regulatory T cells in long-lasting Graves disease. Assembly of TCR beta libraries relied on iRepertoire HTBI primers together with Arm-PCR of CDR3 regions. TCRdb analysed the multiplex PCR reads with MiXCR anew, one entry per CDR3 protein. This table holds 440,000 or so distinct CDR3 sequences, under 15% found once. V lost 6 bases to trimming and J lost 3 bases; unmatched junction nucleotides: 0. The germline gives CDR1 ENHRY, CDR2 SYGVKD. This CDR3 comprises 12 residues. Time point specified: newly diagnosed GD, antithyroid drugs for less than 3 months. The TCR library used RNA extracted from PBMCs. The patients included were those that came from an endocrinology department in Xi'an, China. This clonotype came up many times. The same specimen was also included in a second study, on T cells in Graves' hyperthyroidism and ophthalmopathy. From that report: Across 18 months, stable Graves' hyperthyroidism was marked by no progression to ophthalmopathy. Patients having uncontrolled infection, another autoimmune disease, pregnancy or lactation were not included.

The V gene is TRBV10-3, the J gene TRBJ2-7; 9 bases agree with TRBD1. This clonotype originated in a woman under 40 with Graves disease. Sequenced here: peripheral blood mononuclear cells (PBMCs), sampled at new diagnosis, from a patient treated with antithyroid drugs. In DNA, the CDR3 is TGTGCCATCAGGACAGGGGGCTACGAGCAGTACTTC. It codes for CAIRTGGYEQYF.